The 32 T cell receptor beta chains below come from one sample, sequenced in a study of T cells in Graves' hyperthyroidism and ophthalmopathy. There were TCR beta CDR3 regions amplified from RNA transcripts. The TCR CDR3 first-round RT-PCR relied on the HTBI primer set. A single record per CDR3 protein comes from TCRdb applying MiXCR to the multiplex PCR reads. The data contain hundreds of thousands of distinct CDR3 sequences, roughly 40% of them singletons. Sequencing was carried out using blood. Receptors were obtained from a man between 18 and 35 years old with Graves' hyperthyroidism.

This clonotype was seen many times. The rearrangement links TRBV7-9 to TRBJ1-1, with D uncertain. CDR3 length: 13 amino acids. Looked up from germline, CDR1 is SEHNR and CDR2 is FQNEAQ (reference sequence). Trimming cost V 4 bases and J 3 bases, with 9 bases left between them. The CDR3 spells CASSWSHDTEAFF. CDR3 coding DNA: TGTGCCAGCAGCTGGAGCCACGACACTGAAGCTTTCTTT.

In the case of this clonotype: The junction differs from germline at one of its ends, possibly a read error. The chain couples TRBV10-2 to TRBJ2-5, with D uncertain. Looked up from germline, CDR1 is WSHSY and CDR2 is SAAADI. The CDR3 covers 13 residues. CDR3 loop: CASSDSTREPQYF. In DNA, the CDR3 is TGCGCCAGCAGTGACTCAACAAGAGAGCCCCAGTACTTC.

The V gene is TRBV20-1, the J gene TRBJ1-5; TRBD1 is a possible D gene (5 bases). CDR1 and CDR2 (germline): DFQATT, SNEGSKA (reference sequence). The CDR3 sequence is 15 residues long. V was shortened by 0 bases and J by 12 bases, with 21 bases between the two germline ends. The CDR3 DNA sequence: TGCAGTGCTAGAGATGGAAGGCAGGGTCTTTACCGCCAGCATTTT. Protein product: CSARDGRQGLYRQHF.

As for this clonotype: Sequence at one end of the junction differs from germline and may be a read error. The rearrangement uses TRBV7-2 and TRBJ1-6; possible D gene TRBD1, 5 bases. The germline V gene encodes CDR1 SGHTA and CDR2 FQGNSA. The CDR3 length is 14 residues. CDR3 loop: CANSRTGDNSPLHF. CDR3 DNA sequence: TGTGCCAACAGCAGGACCGGGGACAATTCACCCCTCCACTTT.

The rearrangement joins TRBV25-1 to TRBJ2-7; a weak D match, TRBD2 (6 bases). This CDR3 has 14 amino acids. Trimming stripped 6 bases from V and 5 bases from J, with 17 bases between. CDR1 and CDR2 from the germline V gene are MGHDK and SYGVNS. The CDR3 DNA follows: TGTGCCAGCAGACGTAACGGGGGTATCGACGAGCAGTACTTC. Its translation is CASRRNGGIDEQYF.

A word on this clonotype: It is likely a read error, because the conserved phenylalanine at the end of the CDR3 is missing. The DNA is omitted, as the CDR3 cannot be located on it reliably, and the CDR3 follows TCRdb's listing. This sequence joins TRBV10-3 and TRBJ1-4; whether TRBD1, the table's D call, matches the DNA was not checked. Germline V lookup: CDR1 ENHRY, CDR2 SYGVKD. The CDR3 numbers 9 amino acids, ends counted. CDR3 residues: CAISGQGAV.

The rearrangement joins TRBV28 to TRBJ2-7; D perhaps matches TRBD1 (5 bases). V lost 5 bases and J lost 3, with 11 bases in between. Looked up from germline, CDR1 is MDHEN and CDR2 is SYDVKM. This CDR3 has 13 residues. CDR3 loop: CASSPPGYYEQYF. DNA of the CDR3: TGTGCCAGCAGTCCCCCAGGGTACTACGAGCAGTACTTC.

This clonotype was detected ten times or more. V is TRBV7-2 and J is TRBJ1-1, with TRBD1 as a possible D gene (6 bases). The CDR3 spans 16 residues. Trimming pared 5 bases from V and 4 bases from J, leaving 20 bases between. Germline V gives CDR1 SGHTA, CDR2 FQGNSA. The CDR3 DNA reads TGTGCCAGCAGCCCGAACCTGCCAGGGGCCTCCACTGAAGCTTTCTTT. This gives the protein CASSPNLPGASTEAFF.

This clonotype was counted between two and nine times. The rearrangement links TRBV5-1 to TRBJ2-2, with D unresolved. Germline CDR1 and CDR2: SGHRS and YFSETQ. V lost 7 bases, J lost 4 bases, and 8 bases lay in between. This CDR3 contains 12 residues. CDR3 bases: TGCGCCAGCTTACAACCCACCGGGGAGCTGTTTTTT. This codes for CASLQPTGELFF.

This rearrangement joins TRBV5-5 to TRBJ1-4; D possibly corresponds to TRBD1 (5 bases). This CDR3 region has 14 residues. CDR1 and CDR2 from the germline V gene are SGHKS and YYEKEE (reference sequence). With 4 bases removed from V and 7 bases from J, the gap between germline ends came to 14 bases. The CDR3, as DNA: TGTGCCAGCAGCCTCCTAGCGGGGACTGAAAAACTGTTTTTT. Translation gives CASSLLAGTEKLFF.

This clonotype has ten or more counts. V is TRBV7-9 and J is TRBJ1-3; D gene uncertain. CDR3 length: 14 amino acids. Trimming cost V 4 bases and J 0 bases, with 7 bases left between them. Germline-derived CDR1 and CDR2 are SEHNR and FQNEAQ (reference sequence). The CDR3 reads CASSSSGSGNTIYF. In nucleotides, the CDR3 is TGTGCCAGCAGCTCCTCAGGCTCTGGAAACACCATATATTTT.

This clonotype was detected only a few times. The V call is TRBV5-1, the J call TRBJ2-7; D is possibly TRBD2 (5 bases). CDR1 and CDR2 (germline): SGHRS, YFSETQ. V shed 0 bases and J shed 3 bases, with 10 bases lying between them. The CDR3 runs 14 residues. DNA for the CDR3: TGCGCCAGCAGCTTGGGAGCGGTTGTCTACGAGCAGTACTTC. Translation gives CASSLGAVVYEQYF.

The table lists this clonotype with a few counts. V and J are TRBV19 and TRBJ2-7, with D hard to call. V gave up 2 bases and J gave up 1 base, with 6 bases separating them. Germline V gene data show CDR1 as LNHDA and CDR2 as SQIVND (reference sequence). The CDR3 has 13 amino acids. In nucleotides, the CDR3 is TGTGCCAGTAGTATAAGGGTTTCCTACGAGCAGTACTTC. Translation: CASSIRVSYEQYF.

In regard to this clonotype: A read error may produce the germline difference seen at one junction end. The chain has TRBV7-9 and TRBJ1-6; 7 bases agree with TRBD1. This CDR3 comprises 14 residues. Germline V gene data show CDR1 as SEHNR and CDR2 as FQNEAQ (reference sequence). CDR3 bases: TGCGCCAGCAGCCAAGCCACAGGGGATTCACCCCTCCACTTT. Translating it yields CASSQATGDSPLHF.

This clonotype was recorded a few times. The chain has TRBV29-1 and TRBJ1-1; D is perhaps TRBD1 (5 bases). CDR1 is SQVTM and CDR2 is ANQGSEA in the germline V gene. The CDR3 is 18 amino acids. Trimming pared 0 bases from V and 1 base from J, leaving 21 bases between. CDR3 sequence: CSVEEGGDVGGTNTEAFF. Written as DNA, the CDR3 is TGCAGCGTTGAAGAGGGGGGGGATGTAGGAGGTACGAACACTGAAGCTTTCTTT.

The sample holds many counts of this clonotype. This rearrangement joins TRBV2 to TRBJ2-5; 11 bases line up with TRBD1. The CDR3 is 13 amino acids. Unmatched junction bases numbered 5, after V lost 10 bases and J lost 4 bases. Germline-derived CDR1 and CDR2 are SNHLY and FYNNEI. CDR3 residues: CAIGTGGRETQYF. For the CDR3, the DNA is TGTGCCATAGGGACAGGGGGACGAGAGACCCAGTACTTC.

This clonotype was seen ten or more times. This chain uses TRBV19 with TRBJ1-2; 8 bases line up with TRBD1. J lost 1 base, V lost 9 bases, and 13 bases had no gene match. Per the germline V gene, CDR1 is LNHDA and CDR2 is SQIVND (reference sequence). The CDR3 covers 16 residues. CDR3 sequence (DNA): TGTGCCAGCACTCCCCAGGGGGCAAGGGTTAACTATGGCTACACCTTC. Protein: CASTPQGARVNYGYTF.

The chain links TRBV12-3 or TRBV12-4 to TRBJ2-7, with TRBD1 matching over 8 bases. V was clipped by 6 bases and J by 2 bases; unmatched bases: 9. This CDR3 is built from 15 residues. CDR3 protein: CASSLDRASTYEQYF. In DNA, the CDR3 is TGTGCCAGCAGCCTGGACAGGGCCAGCACCTACGAGCAGTACTTC.

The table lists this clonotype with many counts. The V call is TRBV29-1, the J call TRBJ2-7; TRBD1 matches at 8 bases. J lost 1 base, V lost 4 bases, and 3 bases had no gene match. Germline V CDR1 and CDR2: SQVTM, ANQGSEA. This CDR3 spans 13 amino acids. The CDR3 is CSVGGQGSYEQYF. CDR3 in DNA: TGCAGCGTTGGAGGACAGGGTTCCTACGAGCAGTACTTC.

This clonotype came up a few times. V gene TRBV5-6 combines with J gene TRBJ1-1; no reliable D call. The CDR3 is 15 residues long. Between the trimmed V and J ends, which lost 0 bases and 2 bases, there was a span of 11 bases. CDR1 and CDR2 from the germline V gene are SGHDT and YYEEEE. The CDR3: CASSLGTWPNTEAFF. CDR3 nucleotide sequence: TGTGCCAGCAGCTTGGGGACCTGGCCCAACACTGAAGCTTTCTTT.

The chain's CDR3 is CASSSQGVGHEQYF. For the CDR3, the DNA is TGTGCCAGCAGCTCCCAAGGGGTGGGCCACGAGCAGTACTTC. V and J are TRBV11-2 and TRBJ2-7; possible D gene TRBD1, 5 bases. The CDR3 runs 14 residues. CDR1 and CDR2 (germline): SGHAT, FQNNGV. Trimming removed 4 bases at V and 5 bases at J, with 15 bases between.

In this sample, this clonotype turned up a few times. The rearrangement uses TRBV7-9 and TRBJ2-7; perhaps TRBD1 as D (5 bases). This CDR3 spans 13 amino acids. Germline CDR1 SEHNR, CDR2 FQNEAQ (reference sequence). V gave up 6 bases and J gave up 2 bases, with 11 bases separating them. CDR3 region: CASSPQATYEQYF. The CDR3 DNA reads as TGTGCCAGCAGTCCACAGGCCACCTACGAGCAGTACTTC.

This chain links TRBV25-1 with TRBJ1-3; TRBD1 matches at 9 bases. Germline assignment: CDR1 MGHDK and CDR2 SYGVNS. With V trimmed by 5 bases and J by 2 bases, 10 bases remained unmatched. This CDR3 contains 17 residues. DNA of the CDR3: TGTGCCAGCAGTCTTGCGGGACAGGGTCTGGCTGGAAACACCATATATTTT. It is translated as CASSLAGQGLAGNTIYF.

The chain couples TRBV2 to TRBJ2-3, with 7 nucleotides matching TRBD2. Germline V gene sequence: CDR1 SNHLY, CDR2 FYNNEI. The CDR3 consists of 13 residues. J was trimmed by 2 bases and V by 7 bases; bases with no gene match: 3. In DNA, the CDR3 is TGTGCCAGCACCTGGGACTACACAGATACGCAGTATTTT. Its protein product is CASTWDYTDTQYF. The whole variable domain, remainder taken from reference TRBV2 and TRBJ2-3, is EPEVTQTPSHQVTQMGQEVILRCVPISNHLYFYWYRQILGQKVEFLVSFYNNEISEKSEIFDDQFSVERPDGSNFTLKIRSTKLEDSAMYFCASTWDYTDTQYFGPGTRLTVL.

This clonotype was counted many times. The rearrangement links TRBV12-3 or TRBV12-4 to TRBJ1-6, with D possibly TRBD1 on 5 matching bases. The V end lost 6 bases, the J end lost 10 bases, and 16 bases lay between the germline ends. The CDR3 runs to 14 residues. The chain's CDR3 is CASSSIGGGSPLHF. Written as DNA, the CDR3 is TGTGCCAGCAGCTCGATCGGGGGAGGGTCACCCCTCCACTTT.

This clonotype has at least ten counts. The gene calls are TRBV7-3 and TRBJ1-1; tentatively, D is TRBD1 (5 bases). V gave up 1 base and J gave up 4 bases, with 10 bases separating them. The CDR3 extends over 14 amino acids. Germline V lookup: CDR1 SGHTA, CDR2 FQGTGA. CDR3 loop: CASSLRGTGTEAFF. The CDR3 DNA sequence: TGTGCCAGCAGCTTAAGGGGGACGGGCACTGAAGCTTTCTTT.

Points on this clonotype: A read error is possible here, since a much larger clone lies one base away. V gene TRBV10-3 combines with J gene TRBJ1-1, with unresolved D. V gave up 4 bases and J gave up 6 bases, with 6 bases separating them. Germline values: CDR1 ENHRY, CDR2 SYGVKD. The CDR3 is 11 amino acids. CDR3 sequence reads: CAISGGPEAFF. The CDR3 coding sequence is TGTGCCATCAGTGGGGGTCCTGAAGCTTTCTTT.

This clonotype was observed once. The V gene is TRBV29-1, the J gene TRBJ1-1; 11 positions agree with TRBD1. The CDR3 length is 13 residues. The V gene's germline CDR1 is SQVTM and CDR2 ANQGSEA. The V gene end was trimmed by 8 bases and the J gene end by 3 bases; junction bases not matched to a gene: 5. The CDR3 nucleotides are TGCAGCTTGGGACAGGGGGGGTACACTGAAGCTTTCTTT. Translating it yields CSLGQGGYTEAFF.

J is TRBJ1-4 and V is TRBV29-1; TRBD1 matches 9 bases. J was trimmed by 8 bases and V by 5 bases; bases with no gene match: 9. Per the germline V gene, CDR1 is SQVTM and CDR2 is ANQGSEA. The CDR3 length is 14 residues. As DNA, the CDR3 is TGCAGCGTTTCCCAGGGACAGGGAGCCGAAAAACTGTTTTTT. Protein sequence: CSVSQGQGAEKLFF.

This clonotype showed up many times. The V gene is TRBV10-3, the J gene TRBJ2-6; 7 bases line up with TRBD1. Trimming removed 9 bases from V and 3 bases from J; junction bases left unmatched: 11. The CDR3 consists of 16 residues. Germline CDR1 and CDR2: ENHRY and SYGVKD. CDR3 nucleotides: TGTGCCATTCCGGGACAGCCAAGGAGTGGGGCCAACGTCCTGACTTTC. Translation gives CAIPGQPRSGANVLTF.

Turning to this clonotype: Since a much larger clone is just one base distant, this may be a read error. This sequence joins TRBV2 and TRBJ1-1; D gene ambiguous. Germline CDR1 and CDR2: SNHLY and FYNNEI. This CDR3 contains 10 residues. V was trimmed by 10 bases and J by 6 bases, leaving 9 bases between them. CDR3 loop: CANRGPEAFF. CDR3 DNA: TGTGCCAACAGAGGGCCTGAAGCTTTCTTT.

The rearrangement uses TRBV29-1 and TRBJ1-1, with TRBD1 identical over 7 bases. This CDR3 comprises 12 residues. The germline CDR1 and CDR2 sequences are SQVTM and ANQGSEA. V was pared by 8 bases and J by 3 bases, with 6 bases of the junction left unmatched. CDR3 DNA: TGCAGCAGCCCACAGGGGCACACTGAAGCTTTCTTT. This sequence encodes CSSPQGHTEAFF.